Below are 27 T cell receptor beta chains sequenced from a single sample in a study of T cell repertoires in cytomegalovirus infection. TCRdb reanalysed the reads using MiXCR and keeps one entry per CDR3 protein. Of 450,000 to 600,000 distinct CDR3 sequences in the sample, 42% were seen once. Antigens for these TCRs are unknown. Source: cultured PBMCs, taken from culture after CMV antigen stimulation. These TCRs come from a human donor in good health (CMV status not recorded). Some clones in this sample may be carry-over from other donors' samples.

The chain recombines TRBV7-9 with TRBJ2-7; D uncertain. This CDR3 contains 12 residues. Trimming cost V 5 bases and J 1 base, with 6 bases left between them. CDR1 SEHNR and CDR2 FQNEAQ come from the germline V gene (reference sequence). The CDR3 region has the DNA TGTGCCAGCAGCGAGATTTCCTACGAGCAGTACTTC. Its translation: CASSEISYEQYF.

This clonotype was seen just once. CDR3 region: CSAAPGGSYNSPLHF. The DNA of the CDR3 is TGCAGTGCTGCTCCTGGTGGCTCCTATAATTCACCCCTCCACTTT. The J gene is TRBJ1-6, the V gene TRBV20-1; D ambiguous. Trimming cost V 5 bases and J 0 bases, with 11 bases left between them. The V gene's germline CDR1 is DFQATT and CDR2 SNEGSKA (reference sequence). There are 15 residues in the CDR3.

V usage is TRBV28 and J usage is TRBJ2-1; no clear D gene. Trimming removed 5 bases at V and 7 bases at J, with 9 bases between. Germline values: CDR1 MDHEN, CDR2 SYDVKM. CDR3 size: 12 residues. In DNA form, the CDR3 reads TGTGCCAGCAGTATTGTACTTAATGAGCAGTTCTTC. Translation: CASSIVLNEQFF.

A few counts support this clonotype. V usage is TRBV5-4 and J usage is TRBJ1-6; D gene uncertain. CDR1 SGHNT and CDR2 YYREEE come from the germline V gene (reference sequence). The CDR3 is 16 residues long. The V end was cut by 0 bases, the J end by 0 bases, with 7 bases between. The CDR3 sequence is CASSLDVSSYNSPLHF. The CDR3 DNA follows: TGTGCCAGCAGCTTGGACGTCAGCTCCTATAATTCACCCCTCCACTTT. The whole variable domain, remainder taken from reference TRBV5-4 and TRBJ1-6, is ETGVTQSPTHLIKTRGQQVTLRCSSQSGHNTVSWYQQALGQGPQFIFQYYREEENGRGNFPPRFSGLQFPNYSSELNVNALELDDSALYLCASSLDVSSYNSPLHFGNGTRLTVT.

This chain uses TRBV4-1 with TRBJ1-5; TRBD1 matches 7 bases. After removal of 1 base from V and 7 bases from J, the junction contained 1 base not matched to a gene. Germline assignment: CDR1 MGHRA and CDR2 YSYEKL. The CDR3 extends over 13 amino acids. The CDR3 is CASSQVGGQPQHF. Here the CDR3 DNA reads TGCGCCAGCAGCCAAGTAGGGGGCCAGCCCCAGCATTTT.

The CDR3 loop reads CASSQVAGAGQPQHF. CDR3 coding DNA: TGCGCCAGCAGCCAAGTTGCAGGGGCAGGTCAGCCCCAGCATTTT. The V call is TRBV4-3, the J call TRBJ1-5, with a tentative D call TRBD1 (6 bases). This CDR3 region has 15 residues. Germline loops: CDR1 LGHNA, CDR2 YSLEER. V lost 1 base and J 6 bases, leaving 13 bases between the germline ends.

This clonotype has only a few counts. This chain uses TRBV11-2 with TRBJ1-1, with a weak D call TRBD1 (5 bases). Germline assignment: CDR1 SGHAT and CDR2 FQNNGV. Trimming removed 5 bases from V and 0 bases from J, with 16 bases in between. The CDR3 has 16 residues. The CDR3 here is CASSPSAGSMNTEAFF. The CDR3 DNA sequence: TGTGCCAGCAGCCCGAGTGCAGGGTCCATGAACACTGAAGCTTTCTTT.

This clonotype was seen a handful of times. The chain couples TRBV28 to TRBJ2-1; the D call may be TRBD1 or TRBD2 (7 bases each). The V gene's germline CDR1 is MDHEN and CDR2 SYDVKM. There are 16 residues in the CDR3. The V end lost 4 bases, the J end lost 2 bases, and 15 bases lay between the germline ends. The CDR3 nucleotides read TGTGCCAGCAGTTCAGGGGGGGCCCTGGCCTACAATGAGCAGTTCTTC. It codes for CASSSGGALAYNEQFF.

Turning to this clonotype: The conserved phenylalanine or tryptophan is not found at the CDR3 terminus, so this likely reflects a read error. V is TRBV7-2 and J is TRBJ2-3; 10 bases are shared with TRBD2. Germline trimming cut 3 bases from V and 6 bases from J; bases unmatched to any gene: 3. This CDR3 has 14 residues. Germline V CDR1 and CDR2: SGHTA, FQGNSA. The CDR3 DNA is TGTGCCAGCAGCTTTAGCGGGAGGCCGGATACGCAGTATCTT. This gives the protein CASSFSGRPDTQYL.

In its sample, this clonotype was seen a few times. This chain connects TRBV12-3 or TRBV12-4 to TRBJ2-1; 13 nucleotides agree with TRBD2. The CDR3 has 18 residues. With V trimmed by 5 bases and J by 4 bases, 11 bases remained unmatched. CDR3 DNA sequence: TGTGCCAGCAGTGTACTAGCGGGAGGGCCCCTAGGTTACAATGAGCAGTTCTTC. This codes for CASSVLAGGPLGYNEQFF.

The CDR3 here is CASSLGADPYNSPLHF. The CDR3 DNA reads TGTGCCAGCAGTTTGGGGGCGGACCCCTATAATTCACCCCTCCACTTT. The rearrangement uses TRBV28 and TRBJ1-6; D might be TRBD1 (6 bases). The CDR3 sequence is 16 residues long. Trimming shortened V by 3 bases and J by 2 bases, and 11 bases separated the two germline ends. Germline lookup yields CDR1 MDHEN and CDR2 SYDVKM.

The J gene is TRBJ2-6, the V gene TRBV7-2; D might be TRBD2 (5 bases). Germline-derived CDR1 and CDR2 are SGHTA and FQGNSA. This CDR3 comprises 16 residues. Trimming shortened V by 4 bases and J by 3 bases, and 13 bases separated the two germline ends. In nucleotides, the CDR3 is TGTGCCAGCAGCTCCCGGTGGGGAGTTGGGGCCAACGTCCTGACTTTC. Amino acids: CASSSRWGVGANVLTF.

This chain uses TRBV12-3 or TRBV12-4 with TRBJ2-1, with D tentatively TRBD2 (6 bases). Trimming left V 4 bases short and J 5 bases short, with 18 bases between. This CDR3 has 16 amino acids. The CDR3 spells CASSYRWGVSNNEQFF. The CDR3 DNA follows: TGTGCCAGCAGTTATAGATGGGGGGTATCTAACAATGAGCAGTTCTTC.

The rearrangement joins TRBV12-3 or TRBV12-4 to TRBJ1-6; no clear D. The CDR3 sequence is 13 residues long. V lost 3 bases to trimming and J lost 10 bases, with 10 bases between them. The CDR3 DNA sequence: TGTGCCAGCAGTTTCGGATTAGGCTCACCCCTCCACTTT. Translated: CASSFGLGSPLHF.

The chain joins TRBV20-1 to TRBJ2-6; D assignment may be TRBD1 or TRBD2 (6 bases each). V was trimmed by 6 bases and J by 2 bases, leaving 11 bases between them. The CDR3 runs 14 residues. Germline-derived CDR1 and CDR2 are DFQATT and SNEGSKA (reference sequence). This CDR3 is CSAPGATGANVLTF. CDR3 coding DNA: TGCAGTGCCCCGGGGGCAACTGGGGCCAACGTCCTGACTTTC.

The V and J genes are TRBV14 and TRBJ2-7; possibly TRBD1 for D (6 bases). This CDR3 is built from 16 residues. Germline lookup yields CDR1 SGHDN and CDR2 FVKESK. V was trimmed by 0 bases and J by 7 bases, leaving 19 bases between them. As DNA, the CDR3 is TGTGCCAGCAGCCAAGATCTTTCAGGTTGGGGGCTTGAGCAGTACTTC. It codes for CASSQDLSGWGLEQYF.

In its sample, this clonotype was seen a few times. V usage is TRBV11-3 and J usage is TRBJ1-2, with D perhaps TRBD1 (5 bases). V was shortened by 9 bases and J by 4 bases, with 18 bases between the two germline ends. The CDR3 is made up of 14 amino acids. Germline V CDR1 and CDR2: SGHNT, YENEEA. Here the CDR3 DNA reads TGTGCCAGTACAAGCCGGACGGACACCTATGGCTACACCTTC. It specifies CASTSRTDTYGYTF.

This rearrangement joins TRBV20-1 to TRBJ1-1; maybe TRBD1 (5 bases). The V gene lost 0 bases and the J gene lost 4 bases, with 18 bases spanning the gap. Germline V CDR1 and CDR2: DFQATT, SNEGSKA (reference sequence). The CDR3 is 16 amino acids. Written as DNA, the CDR3 is TGCAGTGCTAGAGATGTGCGCGGTGGGGCGGGCACTGAAGCTTTCTTT. It specifies CSARDVRGGAGTEAFF.

This clonotype was detected many times. The chain uses TRBV28 and TRBJ2-1; 7 bases match TRBD1. The CDR3 totals 13 residues. The germline V gene has CDR1 MDHEN and CDR2 SYDVKM. Losses at the gene ends were 5 bases for V and 9 bases for J; bases not matched to a gene: 7. The CDR3 spells CASSLTGSGEQFF. The CDR3, as DNA: TGTGCCAGCAGTCTGACAGGGAGCGGTGAGCAGTTCTTC.

This clonotype was seen once. This chain connects TRBV20-1 to TRBJ1-4; a weak D match, TRBD1 (5 bases). This CDR3 is built from 17 residues. Germline V gene lookup returns CDR1 DFQATT and CDR2 SNEGSKA (reference sequence). V was trimmed by 4 bases and J by 0 bases, leaving 18 bases between them. The CDR3 region has the DNA TGCAGTGCTATCCCTCAGGGCCCCCACGCAACTAATGAAAAACTGTTTTTT. It codes for CSAIPQGPHATNEKLFF.

The V and J genes are TRBV3-1 and TRBJ1-1, with D unresolved. Trimming removed 1 base from V and 4 bases from J, with 7 bases in between. CDR3 length: 13 residues. In germline, CDR1 is LGHDT, CDR2 YNNKEL (reference sequence). CDR3 sequence reads: CASSQGWGTEAFF. As DNA, the CDR3 is TGTGCCAGCAGCCAAGGGTGGGGCACTGAAGCTTTCTTT.

This clonotype appeared many times. The chain's CDR3 is CASSLLGGGGANVLTF. CDR3 in DNA: TGTGCCAGCAGCTTACTAGGGGGCGGTGGGGCCAACGTCCTGACTTTC. The rearrangement uses TRBV7-2 and TRBJ2-6, with 7 bases matching TRBD1. CDR1 is SGHTA, CDR2 FQGNSA, per germline. The CDR3 has 16 residues. V shed 2 bases, J shed 3 bases, and the junction held 4 bases outside the gene matches. The full variable domain, in which reference TRBV7-2 and TRBJ2-6 provide the parts outside the CDR3, is GAGVSQSPSNKVTEKGKDVELRCDPISGHTALYWYRQSLGQGLEFLIYFQGNSAPDKSGLPSDRFSAERTGGSVSTLTIQRTQQEDSAVYLCASSLLGGGGANVLTFGAGSRLTVL.

The chain links TRBV29-1 to TRBJ2-3; 8 nucleotides agree with TRBD2. Germline trimming cut 7 bases from V and 5 bases from J; bases unmatched to any gene: 2. This CDR3 has 11 residues. CDR1 SQVTM and CDR2 ANQGSEA come from the germline V gene. The CDR3 nucleotides read TGCAGCGCCGGGAGGGTAGATACGCAGTATTTT. Translation: CSAGRVDTQYF.

This clonotype was picked up many times. V gene TRBV7-2 combines with J gene TRBJ2-1; D may be TRBD1 or TRBD2 (5 bases each). V dropped 5 bases and J dropped 10 bases, with 18 bases sitting between them. The CDR3 sequence is 14 residues long. Germline V gene data show CDR1 as SGHTA and CDR2 as FQGNSA. CDR3 sequence reads: CASSPQSWGGEQFF. The CDR3 DNA is TGTGCCAGCAGCCCCCAGTCATGGGGCGGGGAGCAGTTCTTC.

This clonotype was recorded a few times. The chain couples TRBV27 to TRBJ1-1; D possibly corresponds to TRBD1 (5 bases). Germline values: CDR1 MNHEY, CDR2 SMNVEV (reference sequence). The CDR3 has 16 amino acids. The V and J ends lost 10 bases and 0 bases respectively, with 21 bases between them. CDR3 nucleotide sequence: TGTGCCACCCTGCCTTTGGGGGAAGGGATGAACACTGAAGCTTTCTTT. This translates into CATLPLGEGMNTEAFF.

The CDR3 protein is CASSSYRGGRSNEQFF. The CDR3 DNA sequence: TGTGCCAGCAGCTCATACCGGGGGGGGAGGTCCAATGAGCAGTTCTTC. V is TRBV5-4 and J is TRBJ2-1; 8 bases agree with TRBD2. There are 16 residues in the CDR3. With V trimmed by 3 bases and J by 6 bases, 11 bases remained unmatched. Germline V gives CDR1 SGHNT, CDR2 YYREEE (reference sequence). The whole variable domain, remainder taken from reference TRBV5-4 and TRBJ2-1, is ETGVTQSPTHLIKTRGQQVTLRCSSQSGHNTVSWYQQALGQGPQFIFQYYREEENGRGNFPPRFSGLQFPNYSSELNVNALELDDSALYLCASSSYRGGRSNEQFFGPGTRLTVL.

This clonotype occurred a few times. V gene TRBV9 combines with J gene TRBJ2-1; no reliable D call. The CDR3 has 16 residues. Germline CDR1 SGDLS, CDR2 YYNGEE. V lost 0 bases, J lost 0 bases, and 10 bases lay in between. The CDR3 region has the DNA TGTGCCAGCAGCGTAGAGTCACTTATCTCCTACAATGAGCAGTTCTTC. This gives the protein CASSVESLISYNEQFF.